This T cell receptor beta chain was recovered during a study of blood T cells in healthy people across ages. Regarding the study as a whole: Diversity figures based on one million T cells were deemed too low.

Primed by a sample-barcoded 5' primer and a J-beta primer mix, a second PCR proceeded for roughly 6 to 12 cycles. TCRdb passed the 5' RACE reads through MiXCR, listing each CDR3 protein once. Here the sample spans roughly 550,000 distinct CDR3 sequences, less than 25% being singletons. On this clonotype: The antigen is unknown.

The CDR3 loop spans 13 amino acids. Germline CDR1 is SGHAT and CDR2 is FQNNGV. The sample was also linked to a second study, of T cells of mothers and their children. That paper notes: Pairs that are related and pairs that are unrelated have TCR recombination output shaped similarly by thymic selection.

The chain links TRBV11-2 to TRBJ1-1; D is ambiguous. This sequence originates from a boy aged 5-17 years in good health. The sequencing sample was made of blood. CDR3 residues: CTRSFELYTEAFF. CDR3 nucleotides: TGTACCCGCAGCTTTGAGTTGTACACTGAAGCTTTCTTT.